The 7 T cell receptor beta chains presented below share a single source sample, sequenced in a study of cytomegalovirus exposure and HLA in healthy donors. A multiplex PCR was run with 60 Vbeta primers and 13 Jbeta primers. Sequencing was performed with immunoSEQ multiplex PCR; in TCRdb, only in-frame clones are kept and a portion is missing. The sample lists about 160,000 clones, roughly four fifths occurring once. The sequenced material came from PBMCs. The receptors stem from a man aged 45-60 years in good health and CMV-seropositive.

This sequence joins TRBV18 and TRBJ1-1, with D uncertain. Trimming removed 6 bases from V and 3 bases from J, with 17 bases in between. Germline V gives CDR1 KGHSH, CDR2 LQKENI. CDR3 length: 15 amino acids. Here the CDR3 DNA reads TGTGCCAGCTCCCCCAACCGCCGACAAGACACTGAAGCTTTCTTT. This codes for CASSPNRRQDTEAFF.

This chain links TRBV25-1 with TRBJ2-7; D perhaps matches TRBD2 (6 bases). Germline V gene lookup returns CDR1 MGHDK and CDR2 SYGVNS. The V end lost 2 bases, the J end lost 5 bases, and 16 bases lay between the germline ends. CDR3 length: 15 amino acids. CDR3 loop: CASSEQGIAVNEQYF. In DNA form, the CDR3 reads TGTGCCAGCAGTGAACAGGGAATAGCGGTAAACGAGCAGTACTTC.

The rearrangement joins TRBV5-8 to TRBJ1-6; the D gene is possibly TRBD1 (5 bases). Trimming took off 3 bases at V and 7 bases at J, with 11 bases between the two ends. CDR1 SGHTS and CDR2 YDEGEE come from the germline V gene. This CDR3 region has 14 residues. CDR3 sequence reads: CASSSGRENSPLHF. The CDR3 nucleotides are TGTGCCAGCAGCTCGGGACGGGAGAATTCACCCCTCCACTTT.

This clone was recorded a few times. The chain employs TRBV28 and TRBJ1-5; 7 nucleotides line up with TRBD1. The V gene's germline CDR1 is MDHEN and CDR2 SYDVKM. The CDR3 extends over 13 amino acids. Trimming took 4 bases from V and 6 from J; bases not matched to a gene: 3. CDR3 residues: CASSYRGSQPQHF. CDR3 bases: TGTGCCAGCAGTTACAGGGGAAGTCAGCCCCAGCATTTT.

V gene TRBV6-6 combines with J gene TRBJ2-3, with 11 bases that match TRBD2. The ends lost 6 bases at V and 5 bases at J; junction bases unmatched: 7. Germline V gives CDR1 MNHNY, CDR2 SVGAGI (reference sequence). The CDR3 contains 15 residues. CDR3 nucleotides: TGTGCCAGCAGCCCTAGCGGGGGGAGTGGAGATACGCAGTATTTT. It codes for CASSPSGGSGDTQYF.

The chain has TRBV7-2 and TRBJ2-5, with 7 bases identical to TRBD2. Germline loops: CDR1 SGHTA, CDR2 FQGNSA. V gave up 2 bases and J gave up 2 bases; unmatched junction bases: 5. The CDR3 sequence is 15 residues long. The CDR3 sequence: CASSLSGTIQETQYF. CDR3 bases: TGTGCCAGCAGCTTAAGTGGGACTATACAAGAGACCCAGTACTTC.

The CDR3 bases are TGTGCCAGCAGCTCCCTACCGGGACAGAAAATGAACACTGAAGCTTTCTTT. Its translation is CASSSLPGQKMNTEAFF. J is TRBJ1-1 and V is TRBV7-9, with TRBD1 matching over 7 bases. The CDR3 consists of 17 residues. CDR1 is SEHNR and CDR2 is FQNEAQ in the germline V gene (reference sequence). V trimming: 4 bases; J trimming: 0 bases; junction bases outside the gene matches: 11. The full variable domain, rest sourced from reference TRBV7-9 and TRBJ1-1, is DTGVSQNPRHKITKRGQNVTFRCDPISEHNRLYWYRQTLGQGPEFLTYFQNEAQLEKSRLLSDRFSAERPKGSFSTLEIQRTEQGDSAMYLCASSSLPGQKMNTEAFFGQGTRLTVV.